The present T cell receptor (beta chain) was sequenced within a study of control samples from healthy donors and cancer patients. The repertoire was sequenced with immunoSEQ multiplex PCR; TCRdb's copy has only in-frame clones and lacks some. Altogether 70,000 to 85,000 clones are present, around 83% being singletons, with the ten largest covering around 10%. The sequencing input was PBMCs. This TCR was sampled from a man between 60 and 75 years old with head and neck cancer.

CDR3 bases: TGTGCCAGCAGCGAGGCCGGACTAGCGGGAGGTTCTACAGATACGCAGTATTTT. Translating gives CASSEAGLAGGSTDTQYF. The chain employs TRBV9 and TRBJ2-3, with 14 bases aligning to TRBD2. Germline loops: CDR1 SGDLS, CDR2 YYNGEE. CDR3 length: 18 amino acids. The ends lost 3 bases at V and 3 bases at J; junction bases unmatched: 9.